This entry lists 24 T cell receptor beta chains sequenced from one sample in a study of glioma-infiltrating T cells after dendritic cell vaccination (dated by TCRdb to 2016 to 2017). The receptor library was made with the immunoSEQ multiplex PCR assay. Here the immuneACCESS table is served through TCRdb, limited to in-frame sequences with V and J called. Missing clones are a known gap in these copies; in checked studies unresolved V genes cover under half, and the rest lacks a known reason. Present in this sample are fewer than 85,000 clones, 85% to 90% of which were seen just once. The ten largest clonotypes hold roughly 3.2% of the sample. The source material was blood, sampled before dendritic cell vaccination. All receptors derive from a human donor with glioblastoma.

This sequence joins TRBV7-8 and TRBJ2-5, with TRBD2 matching 10 bases. The CDR3 sequence is 16 residues long. The germline gives CDR1 SGHVS, CDR2 FQNEAQ. Germline trimming cut 4 bases from V and 5 bases from J; bases unmatched to any gene: 10. The CDR3, as DNA: TGTGCCAGCAGCTCGGTACCAGCGGGGGGGCGGGAGACCCAGTACTTC. Its protein product is CASSSVPAGGRETQYF.

The chain employs TRBV11-3 and TRBJ2-3, with 14 bases identical to TRBD2. The ends lost 5 bases at V and 6 bases at J; junction bases unmatched: 7. In germline, CDR1 is SGHNT, CDR2 YENEEA. The CDR3 runs to 16 residues. The CDR3 DNA follows: TGTGCCAGCAGCAGAGGGACTAGCGGGAGAGTGGATACGCAGTATTTT. It is translated as CASSRGTSGRVDTQYF.

The chain uses TRBV19 and TRBJ2-7; 8 bases map to TRBD1. This CDR3 contains 13 residues. V lost 5 bases to trimming and J lost 5 bases; unmatched junction nucleotides: 5. CDR1 is LNHDA, CDR2 SQIVND, per germline (reference sequence). This CDR3 reads CASSLRGRDEQYF. The CDR3 nucleotides read TGTGCCAGTAGTCTCAGGGGGCGCGACGAGCAGTACTTC.

The V call is TRBV19, the J call TRBJ2-1, with TRBD2 matching over 7 bases. The junction had 19 bases not matched to a gene; V was cut back by 3 bases and J by 8 bases. The germline CDR1 and CDR2 sequences are LNHDA and SQIVND (reference sequence). The CDR3 is 18 amino acids. For the CDR3, the DNA is TGTGCCAGTAGTATCTCAGGACCGGGCAGCGGGAAAATCGATGAGCAGTTCTTC. Translated: CASSISGPGSGKIDEQFF.

J is TRBJ1-5 and V is TRBV30; 8 nucleotides align to TRBD1. Trimming took 2 bases from V and 7 from J; bases not matched to a gene: 7. The length of the CDR3 is 14 residues. Germline V lookup: CDR1 GTSNPN, CDR2 SVGIG (reference sequence). The CDR3 protein is CAWSQGAWGQPQHF. CDR3 DNA sequence: TGTGCCTGGAGTCAGGGGGCGTGGGGACAGCCCCAGCATTTT.

J is TRBJ1-6 and V is TRBV5-5; maybe TRBD1 (6 bases). The CDR3 length is 14 residues. Trimming cost V 1 base and J 7 bases, with 9 bases left between them. CDR1 and CDR2 (germline): SGHKS, YYEKEE (reference sequence). The CDR3 here is CASSLLRGNSPLHF. In DNA, the CDR3 is TGTGCCAGCAGCTTGCTGAGGGGGAATTCACCCCTCCACTTT.

The rearrangement links TRBV27 to TRBJ2-5; 8 positions agree with TRBD1. This CDR3 is built from 15 residues. Germline CDR1 and CDR2: MNHEY and SMNVEV (reference sequence). V was clipped by 6 bases and J by 5 bases; unmatched bases: 11. The chain's CDR3 is CASSPASGGLETQYF. The CDR3 nucleotides are TGTGCCAGCAGCCCCGCCTCAGGGGGCTTGGAGACCCAGTACTTC.

The genes are TRBV7-8 and TRBJ1-6; D is ambiguous. V shed 5 bases and J shed 10 bases, with 21 bases lying between them. There are 16 residues in the CDR3. Germline lookup yields CDR1 SGHVS and CDR2 FQNEAQ. The CDR3 coding sequence is TGTGCCAGCAGCCAGTTCGAGACCCCGGGAAACTCACCCCTCCACTTT. Amino acid sequence: CASSQFETPGNSPLHF.

CDR3 region: CASTEDYGYTF. As DNA, the CDR3 is TGCGCCAGCACGGAGGACTATGGCTACACCTTC. V gene TRBV10-1 combines with J gene TRBJ1-2; no firm D call. Trimming cost V 7 bases and J 3 bases, with 6 bases left between them. This CDR3 has 11 amino acids. Germline-derived CDR1 and CDR2 are WNHNN and SYGVQD (reference sequence).

This chain connects TRBV7-9 to TRBJ2-3, with 7 bases fitting TRBD2. The junction had 11 bases not matched to a gene; V was cut back by 5 bases and J by 3 bases. This CDR3 comprises 16 residues. The V gene's germline CDR1 is SEHNR and CDR2 FQNEAQ (reference sequence). Here the CDR3 reads CASSPFGGGPTDTQYF. CDR3 nucleotides: TGTGCCAGCAGCCCCTTTGGGGGAGGGCCAACAGATACGCAGTATTTT.

This rearrangement joins TRBV13 to TRBJ1-1; a possible D gene is TRBD1 (6 bases). V shed 3 bases and J shed 1 base, with 9 bases lying between them. The CDR3 spans 14 residues. Germline V CDR1 and CDR2: PRHDT, FYEKMQ (reference sequence). Here the CDR3 DNA reads TGTGCCAGCAGCTTCCGACAGGAGAACACTGAAGCTTTCTTT. This translates into CASSFRQENTEAFF.

This chain connects TRBV10-3 to TRBJ1-3, with 7 bases identical to TRBD1. Trimming removed 10 bases from V and 0 bases from J; junction bases left unmatched: 9. The germline gives CDR1 ENHRY, CDR2 SYGVKD. CDR3 size: 15 residues. The CDR3 sequence: CATHGQAYSGNTIYF. The CDR3 nucleotides read TGTGCCACTCACGGACAGGCGTACTCTGGAAACACCATATATTTT.

The rearrangement links TRBV18 to TRBJ2-3, with 10 bases that match TRBD2. This CDR3 spans 15 amino acids. J gave up 3 bases and V 4 bases, and 4 bases lay outside the gene matches. Germline CDR1 KGHSH, CDR2 LQKENI. The CDR3 spells CASSLRTSGTDTQYF. As DNA, the CDR3 is TGTGCCAGCTCACTTCGGACTAGCGGTACAGATACGCAGTATTTT.

This rearrangement joins TRBV2 to TRBJ2-5, with TRBD2 identical over 7 bases. Germline CDR1 and CDR2: SNHLY and FYNNEI. The trim removed 4 bases at V and 5 bases at J, leaving 7 bases unmatched. CDR3 length: 14 residues. In DNA, the CDR3 is TGTGCCAGCAGTGTGGCCCTAGCGGAGGAGACCCAGTACTTC. This translates into CASSVALAEETQYF.

The chain employs TRBV10-3 and TRBJ2-7; TRBD1 aligns across 9 bases. Germline CDR1 is ENHRY and CDR2 is SYGVKD. This CDR3 is built from 15 residues. V lost 7 bases to trimming and J lost 6 bases; unmatched junction nucleotides: 13. CDR3 sequence: CAINQPGQGLSEQYF. CDR3 DNA sequence: TGTGCCATCAACCAACCGGGACAGGGCTTATCCGAGCAGTACTTC.

The V call is TRBV30, the J call TRBJ2-7; TRBD2 agrees at 8 bases. Trimming removed 5 bases from V and 4 bases from J; junction bases left unmatched: 10. The CDR3 has 14 residues. Germline V CDR1 and CDR2: GTSNPN, SVGIG (reference sequence). The CDR3, as DNA: TGTGCCTGGCATACGAGCGGGAGAGTATACGAGCAGTACTTC. Translating it yields CAWHTSGRVYEQYF. The full variable domain, rest sourced from reference TRBV30 and TRBJ2-7, is SQTIHQWPATLVQPVGSPLSLECTVEGTSNPNLYWYRQAAGRGLQLLFYSVGIGQISSEVPQNLSASRPQDRQFILSSKKLLLSDSGFYLCAWHTSGRVYEQYFGPGTRLTVT.

V is TRBV7-7 and J is TRBJ2-4, with D perhaps TRBD2 (5 bases). The germline gives CDR1 SSHAT, CDR2 FNYEAQ (reference sequence). There are 14 residues in the CDR3. CDR3 sequence: CAISVHLGKNIQYF. Here the CDR3 DNA reads TGTGCAATTAGCGTCCACCTGGGCAAAAACATTCAGTACTTC.

V is TRBV5-4 and J is TRBJ2-3, with D possibly being TRBD2 (6 bases). The CDR3 is 14 residues long. Trimming stripped 0 bases from V and 6 bases from J, with 11 bases between. Germline V gives CDR1 SGHNT, CDR2 YYREEE (reference sequence). Here the CDR3 DNA reads TGTGCCAGCAGCTTGGCCGCTAGCGTGGATACGCAGTATTTT. Its protein is CASSLAASVDTQYF. The entire variable domain, with the rest obtained from reference TRBV5-4 and TRBJ2-3, is as follows: ETGVTQSPTHLIKTRGQQVTLRCSSQSGHNTVSWYQQALGQGPQFIFQYYREEENGRGNFPPRFSGLQFPNYSSELNVNALELDDSALYLCASSLAASVDTQYFGPGTRLTVL.

The rearrangement uses TRBV19 and TRBJ2-7, with 9 bases aligning to TRBD1. Germline assignment: CDR1 LNHDA and CDR2 SQIVND (reference sequence). Germline trimming cut 1 base from V and 7 bases from J; bases unmatched to any gene: 5. The CDR3 totals 14 residues. The CDR3 reads CASSIAGQGLEQYF. The DNA for the CDR3 is TGTGCCAGTAGTATAGCAGGACAGGGGTTGGAGCAGTACTTC.

The V and J genes are TRBV6-1 and TRBJ2-7; the match to TRBD1 covers 7 bases. Looked up from germline, CDR1 is MNHNS and CDR2 is SASEGT. This CDR3 has 14 residues. Trimming at V came to 2 bases and at J to 5 bases, leaving 6 bases not matched to a gene. The CDR3 DNA sequence: TGTGCCAGCAGTGAACTCAGGGGGACCCACGAGCAGTACTTC. It codes for CASSELRGTHEQYF.

The CDR3: CASSEMQGEAYGYTF. In nucleotides, the CDR3 is TGTGCCAGCAGTGAAATGCAGGGGGAAGCTTATGGCTACACCTTC. The chain has TRBV6-1 and TRBJ1-2, with 7 bases aligning to TRBD1. The ends lost 2 bases at V and 5 bases at J; junction bases unmatched: 8. This CDR3 contains 15 residues. Per the germline V gene, CDR1 is MNHNS and CDR2 is SASEGT.

The CDR3 sequence: CASSFGLAASYNEQFF. CDR3 sequence (DNA): TGTGCCAGCAGTTTCGGACTAGCGGCATCCTACAATGAGCAGTTCTTC. J is TRBJ2-1 and V is TRBV27; 10 positions match TRBD2. Unmatched junction bases numbered 3, after V lost 3 bases and J lost 1 base. This CDR3 comprises 16 residues. The germline V gene has CDR1 MNHEY and CDR2 SMNVEV (reference sequence).

The V call is TRBV10-1, the J call TRBJ2-7; a weak D match, TRBD2 (5 bases). Trimming shortened V by 3 bases and J by 9 bases, and 18 bases separated the two germline ends. Germline V lookup: CDR1 WNHNN, CDR2 SYGVQD (reference sequence). CDR3 length: 14 residues. CDR3 nucleotide sequence: TGCGCCAGCAGTGAACTTCTCATGGCGGGCGTGCAGTACTTC. The encoded protein is CASSELLMAGVQYF.

This chain connects TRBV2 to TRBJ2-7, with D uncertain. V dropped 0 bases and J dropped 2 bases, with 11 bases sitting between them. CDR1 and CDR2 (germline): SNHLY, FYNNEI. The CDR3 runs 15 residues. Here the CDR3 DNA reads TGTGCCAGCAGTGAAGCCCATCGCTATCCCTACGAGCAGTACTTC. As protein: CASSEAHRYPYEQYF.